This TCR beta chain was captured in a study of blood T cell repertoires in COVID-19. The overall study: Samples of COVID-19 (acute and convalescent) were obtained from the United States, Italy and Spain.

Across 20 to 25 US areas, participants ranged in age from 18 to 89 years. Categorization into cohorts depended on clinical history that participants reported. Repertoires were generated with immunoSEQ multiplex PCR, while TCRdb's copy carries only in-frame clones and drops some. This table holds approximately 390,000 clones, 87% found once. The CDR3 extends over 15 amino acids. The V segment lost 1 base and the J segment 7 bases; nucleotides outside the gene matches: 9. The germline V gene encodes CDR1 SGHTA and CDR2 FQGNSA. The genes are TRBV7-2 and TRBJ1-1; 7 nucleotides match TRBD1. The origin of this receptor is a woman in her 50s who had recovered from COVID-19. The specimen sequenced was PBMCs or T cells enriched from blood (not recorded which). The CDR3 DNA reads TGTGCCAGCAGCTTAGTTGTGACAGGGCATAATGAAGCTTTCTTT. Translated: CASSLVVTGHNEAFF.